The clone carrying this T cell receptor beta chain was seen only a few times. PCR primers comprised 60 Vbeta and 13 Jbeta primers. The data were produced by immunoSEQ multiplex PCR, yet TCRdb's version contains in-frame clones alone and is incomplete. The sample has more than 85,000 clones, around 57% seen once. These data come from a study of cytomegalovirus exposure and HLA in healthy donors. This CDR3 contains 13 residues. V was clipped by 3 bases and J by 5 bases, with 7 bases between them. CDR1 is LNHDA and CDR2 is SQIVND in the germline V gene (reference sequence). The TCR was taken from a human donor in good health. V and J are TRBV19 and TRBJ1-4; D unresolved. Sequencing was carried out using PBMCs. The CDR3 DNA follows: TGTGCCAGTAGTATCAGTCGAAATGAAAAACTGTTTTTT. Translated: CASSISRNEKLFF.